The entry below describes one T cell receptor beta chain. The data belong to a study of blood T cell repertoires in COVID-19. Across the study: Both acute and convalescent COVID-19 samples were obtained from the United States, Italy and Spain. Nucleic acid was either cDNA or gDNA, and it came from T cells, B-cell-depleted T cells, or PBMCs.

CDR3 length equals 15 residues. Between the trimmed V and J ends, which lost 3 bases and 6 bases, there was a span of 19 bases. Germline lookup yields CDR1 SGHRS and CDR2 YFSETQ. How the authors handled the data: For nucleated cells, counts were estimated from reference gene primer amplification. Clones were read by immunoSEQ multiplex PCR, and TCRdb kept only the in-frame ones, dropping some. The D gene and trimming were derived from the DNA, and the V and J assignments and clone size from that table. Of approximately 120,000 clones listed, around 80% were seen once; the top ten hold 5.5% to 6.5%. The rearrangement uses TRBV5-1 and TRBJ2-7; the D gene is possibly TRBD1 (6 bases). The sample taken for sequencing was peripheral blood. This sequence was found in an elderly man with active or convalescent COVID-19. CDR3 residues: CASSSMTGPGREQYF. The CDR3 coding sequence is TGCGCCAGCAGCTCAATGACAGGTCCGGGGCGCGAGCAGTACTTC.